This T cell receptor beta chain was recorded in a study of CD8+ T cells in alopecia areata. Treatment reported: oral pan-JAK inhibitor, 5-10 mg twice daily. Separation by sorting yielded CD4+ and CD8+ T cells from PBMCs. As the sequencing template, cDNA was produced by extracting RNA and reverse transcribing it. Assay: immunoSEQ multiplex PCR; the TCRdb copy retains only in-frame clones and omits some. The table records some 100,000 clones, roughly 60% of them present only once. From germline, CDR1 is SGHTA and CDR2 FQGTGA. The CDR3 runs to 15 residues. V was cut by 3 bases and J by 0 bases, with 12 bases left in between. Findings and limits, study-wide: Clonality was higher in lesional than normal scalp, especially in alopecia totalis/universalis. Tofacitinib yielded significantly lower scalp clonality and fewer expanded CD8+ clones among the top 100.

Comment on this clone: Antigen: not known.

This sequence was found in a human donor with alopecia areata. The source material was CD8+ T cells sorted from blood, sampled between weeks 55 and 65, from a patient treated with tofacitinib. The chain employs TRBV7-3 and TRBJ2-7; D remains unclear. In DNA, the CDR3 is TGTGCCAGCAGCTTTTTCAGCCCCTACTCCTACGAGCAGTACTTC. Its protein is CASSFFSPYSYEQYF.